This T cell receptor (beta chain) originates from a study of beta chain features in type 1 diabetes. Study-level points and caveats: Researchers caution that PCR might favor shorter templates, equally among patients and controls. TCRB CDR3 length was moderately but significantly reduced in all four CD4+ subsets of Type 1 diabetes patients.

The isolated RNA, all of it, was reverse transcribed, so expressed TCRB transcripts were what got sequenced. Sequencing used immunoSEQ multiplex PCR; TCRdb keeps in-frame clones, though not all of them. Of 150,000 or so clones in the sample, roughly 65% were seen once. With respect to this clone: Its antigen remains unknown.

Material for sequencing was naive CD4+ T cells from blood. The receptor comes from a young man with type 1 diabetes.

The CDR3 is CSVDPRSTDTQYF. The CDR3 DNA sequence: TGCAGCGTTGACCCACGCAGCACAGATACGCAGTATTTT. This rearrangement joins TRBV29-1 to TRBJ2-3; no reliable D call. Per germline, CDR1 SQVTM and CDR2 ANQGSEA. CDR3 size: 13 residues. V lost 3 bases to trimming and J lost 0 bases, with 7 bases between them.